This TCR beta chain is from a study of T cells after posttransplantation cyclophosphamide (dated by TCRdb to 2016 to 2018). Notes on the research overall: The study tracked T cell repertoire reconstitution by TRB sequencing after myeloablative bone marrow transplantation using posttransplantation cyclophosphamide as GVHD prophylaxis. Up to roughly 3 additional blood samples from 2 to 5.2 years after transplant were also TRB-sequenced in 3 patients, as was pretransplant blood from several patients. Because TRA and TRB clonality correlated tightly in eight or nine samples, later TCR analyses were limited to TRB. Antigen receptor sequencing was done on samples from 35 to 45 PTCy-treated patients and from approximately 17 related bone marrow donors of those patients. Blood from all 35 or so PTCy patients with 1-year posttransplant specimens was subjected to TRB sequencing. Public TRB sequences were checked against a database of over 3,600 sequences associated with responses to pathogens, tumor antigens, self-antigens and alloantigens. Broad study findings and their caveats: At 1-2 months, donor-recipient similarity was low but rose over the first year, and the later blood repertoires were often dominated by donor CD8+ memory clones. Across 40 to 55 patients, TRB clonality was highly associated with recipient CMV seropositivity and CMV reactivation, and PTCy diversity was similar to diversity in CNI/methotrexate controls. The TRB repertoires of T cells infiltrating skin or the GI tract showed only limited overlap with the TRB repertoires found in blood.

Related bone marrow donors provided peripheral blood samples on the day of marrow donation. Peripheral blood and bone marrow mononuclear cells were isolated by Ficoll-Hypaque density centrifugation and were cryopreserved. V and J are trimmed by 3 bases and 2 bases, and the gene matches miss 10 bases of the junction. Spanning cysteine to phenylalanine, the CDR3 consists of 16 amino acids. Of the read, only the CDR3 DNA is kept; its 48 bases are in frame from base 1. The germline V gene gives CDR1 as SGHRS and CDR2 as YFSETQ. Genomic DNA was used for TRB sequencing, which was performed with the immunoSEQ assay at survey resolution or with the hsTCRB kit. The paper's processing steps were these. The immunoSEQ software handled the initial read processing, while the LymphoSeq R package was used for the repertoire analyses. Clonality was computed as 1 minus normalized Shannon entropy, and a Gini coefficient was also calculated for each TRB dataset. Phenotypes of unsorted samples were inferred by mapping TRB sequences from sorted subsets of the recipient or donor onto the same recipient's unsorted samples. TCRdb stores this immuneACCESS table with in-frame sequences only. Part of the clones is absent; in the studies checked, under half of the shortfall reflects unresolved V genes, and no reason is known for the rest. V and J calls and clone size are those listed in that table; D and trimming were worked out from the DNA. For this sample, 32,000 or so clones are listed, none of them singletons. Approximately 3% of the sample is taken by the ten largest.

This clone was counted a few times. Its antigen is not yet known. The sample holds no much larger clone one base away, and base qualities are not on file. The sequence derives from a woman aged 55-70 years in good health, CMV-negative, and a related stem cell transplant donor. The chain is made from TRBV5-1 and TRBJ2-5, with 7 bases matching TRBD2. Sequencing was performed on PBMCs. The sequenced DNA is TGCGCCAGCAGCTCCGGGGGTAGCGGGCCTCAAGAGACCCAGTACTTC. Its coded protein is CASSSGGSGPQETQYF.